This record concerns one TCR beta chain sequence. Its cognate antigen is unknown. This record belongs to a study of shared clonotypes between healthy human individuals. Overall study findings and caveats: Shared across several donors were roughly 4.7% of the naive CD4 clonotypes. The small donor group covered limited genetic and exposure diversity. Clonotype sharing among the donors was expected to vary with sequencing depth. Naive subsets usually exceeded memory subsets in estimated richness.

Using immunoSEQ multiplex PCR, the repertoire was profiled, and TCRdb retains in-frame clones only, with some absent. Of some 1.4 million clones listed, 96% are singletons. The V end was cut by 3 bases, the J end by 2 bases, with 8 bases between. CDR1 is SNHLY, CDR2 FYNNEI, per germline. The CDR3 is made up of 15 amino acids. The specimen sequenced was naive CD4+ T cells sorted from blood. The subset here: CD45RA+ positively selected. This TCR was recovered from a young man in good health. The chain carries TRBV2 and TRBJ2-6; D gene uncertain. CDR3: CASSDWVPGANVLTF. DNA for the CDR3: TGTGCCAGCAGTGATTGGGTTCCTGGGGCCAACGTCCTGACTTTC.